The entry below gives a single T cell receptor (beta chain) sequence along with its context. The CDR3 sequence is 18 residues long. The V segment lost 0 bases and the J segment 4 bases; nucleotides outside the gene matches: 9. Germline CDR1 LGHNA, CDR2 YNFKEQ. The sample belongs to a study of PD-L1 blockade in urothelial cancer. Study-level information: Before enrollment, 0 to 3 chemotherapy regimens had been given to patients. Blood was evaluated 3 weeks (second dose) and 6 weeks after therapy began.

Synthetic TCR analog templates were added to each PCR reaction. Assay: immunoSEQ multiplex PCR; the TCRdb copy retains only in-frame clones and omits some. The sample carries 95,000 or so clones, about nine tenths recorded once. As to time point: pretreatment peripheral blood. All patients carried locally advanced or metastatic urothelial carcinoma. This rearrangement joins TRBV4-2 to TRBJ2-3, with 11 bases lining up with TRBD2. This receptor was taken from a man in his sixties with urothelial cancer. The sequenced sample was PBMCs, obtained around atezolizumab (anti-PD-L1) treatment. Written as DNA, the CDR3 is TGTGCCAGCAGCCAAGACCTTCGTAGCGGGGGGGCAGCAGATACGCAGTATTTT. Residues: CASSQDLRSGGAADTQYF.